This TCR beta chain derives from a study of post-analysis software for immune sequencing data. Turning to the study itself: The courses of disease that were included comprised relapsing-remitting, secondary progressive and progressive-relapsing multiple sclerosis. Study-level results: Patients had higher frequencies than controls of five or six TRBV segments, including TRBV5-6, TRBV5-1 and TRBV20-1. Co-batched samples clustered tightly together by F measure. Normalized Chao1 diversity was significantly reduced in patients versus controls.

Trimming left V 7 bases short and J 4 bases short, with 27 bases between. Germline CDR1 and CDR2: MNHNS and SASEGT. The CDR3 is 18 residues long. Researchers reported that TCR beta cDNA libraries carried unique molecular identifiers. The source material, 1 to 10 million T cells, gave rise to 510,000 or so cDNA molecules. TCRdb passed the PCR reads through MiXCR, listing each CDR3 protein once. The data contain roughly 730,000 distinct CDR3 sequences, 30% of them singletons. Regarding this clonotype: As yet, its antigen is unknown.

The sample taken for sequencing was blood. The V call is TRBV6-1, the J call TRBJ2-3; tentatively, D is TRBD2 (7 bases). This clonotype originated in a girl aged 5-17 years with multiple sclerosis. CDR3 coding DNA: TGTGCCAGCATCCCAAGGGGGGGGCGCACCAAAAAGGCAGATACGCAGTATTTT. This encodes CASIPRGGRTKKADTQYF.